These 31 T cell receptor beta chains share one sample of origin, sequenced in a study of T-cell memory formation after mild COVID-19. MiXCR, run by TCRdb on the 5' RACE reads, gives a single entry per CDR3 protein. This sample has 350,000 or so distinct CDR3 sequences, with under 25% found just once. The sequencing sample was made of PBMCs or a T cell subset sorted from them (not recorded which). These receptors were collected from a man between 18 and 35 years old who had mild COVID-19 (a few samples of this study predate the infection). Cell type and time point are not known.

This clonotype came up a few times. The rearrangement joins TRBV5-4 to TRBJ2-7; D unresolved. Germline V CDR1 and CDR2: SGHNT, YYREEE (reference sequence). V shed 4 bases and J shed 3 bases, with 11 bases lying between them. This CDR3 region has 13 residues. The CDR3 protein is CASSKQNRYEQYF. The CDR3 DNA sequence: TGTGCCAGCAGCAAACAGAACCGCTACGAGCAGTACTTC.

This clonotype was found many times. J is TRBJ2-7 and V is TRBV7-9; TRBD1 might be the D (7 bases). V shed 6 bases and J shed 5 bases, with 17 bases lying between them. This CDR3 has 14 residues. The V gene's germline CDR1 is SEHNR and CDR2 FQNEAQ (reference sequence). CDR3 in amino acids: CASSFTGGGHEQYF. CDR3 DNA: TGTGCCAGCAGTTTTACAGGAGGGGGCCACGAGCAGTACTTC. Full variable domain (outside the CDR3, taken from reference TRBV7-9 and TRBJ2-7): DTGVSQNPRHKITKRGQNVTFRCDPISEHNRLYWYRQTLGQGPEFLTYFQNEAQLEKSRLLSDRFSAERPKGSFSTLEIQRTEQGDSAMYLCASSFTGGGHEQYFGPGTRLTVT.

The chain joins TRBV3-1 to TRBJ1-5, with D unclear. Germline V lookup: CDR1 LGHDT, CDR2 YNNKEL (reference sequence). The CDR3 contains 14 residues. Trimming took 0 bases from V and 7 from J, leaving 10 bases between them. The CDR3 nucleotides are TGTGCCAGCAGCCAAGATTCGGCGGGGCAGCCCCAGCATTTT. It specifies CASSQDSAGQPQHF.

The rearrangement links TRBV3-1 to TRBJ1-1; a weak D match, TRBD1 (6 bases). CDR3 size: 15 residues. V was clipped by 0 bases and J by 11 bases, with 19 bases between them. The germline V gene has CDR1 LGHDT and CDR2 YNNKEL (reference sequence). CDR3 sequence reads: CASSQDESTGPGAFF. The CDR3 DNA is TGTGCCAGCAGCCAAGATGAGTCCACAGGGCCGGGTGCTTTCTTT.

The table lists this clonotype with a few counts. The chain employs TRBV4-1 and TRBJ1-5, with TRBD1 identical over 8 bases. Germline V lookup: CDR1 MGHRA, CDR2 YSYEKL. The CDR3 has 17 residues. J lost 1 base, V lost 1 base, and 6 bases had no gene match. The CDR3 coding sequence is TGCGCCAGCAGCCAAGGAGAGGACAGGGTGAGCAATCAGCCCCAGCATTTT. Translation: CASSQGEDRVSNQPQHF.

This clonotype was seen more than once but under ten times. CDR3 sequence reads: CASSPHSGDQETQYF. As DNA, the CDR3 is TGTGCCAGCAGCCCTCATAGCGGGGACCAAGAGACCCAGTACTTC. The rearrangement links TRBV7-2 to TRBJ2-5, with TRBD2 matching 8 bases. Losses at the gene ends were 5 bases for V and 0 bases for J; bases not matched to a gene: 5. This CDR3 region has 15 residues. CDR1 and CDR2 from the germline V gene are SGHTA and FQGNSA.

V and J are TRBV7-9 and TRBJ2-7, with D unclear. V was cut by 0 bases and J by 2 bases, with 8 bases left in between. Germline V gene data show CDR1 as SEHNR and CDR2 as FQNEAQ (reference sequence). The CDR3 contains 14 residues. The CDR3 region has the DNA TGTGCCAGCAGCTTAGCCGCCAGAACCTACGAGCAGTACTTC. It translates to CASSLAARTYEQYF.

V and J are TRBV9 and TRBJ1-2; tentatively, D is TRBD1 (6 bases). Germline values: CDR1 SGDLS, CDR2 YYNGEE. V was cut by 4 bases and J by 5 bases, with 15 bases left in between. The CDR3 length is 14 residues. CDR3 protein: CASSLRGGGYGYTF. DNA of the CDR3: TGTGCCAGCAGCCTCCGGGGGGGCGGGTATGGCTACACCTTC.

V gene TRBV7-2 combines with J gene TRBJ1-2; D is possibly TRBD1 (5 bases). This CDR3 region has 13 residues. V was trimmed by 4 bases and J by 8 bases, leaving 14 bases between them. The germline gives CDR1 SGHTA, CDR2 FQGNSA. This CDR3 is CASSWCPGGGYTF. The CDR3, as DNA: TGTGCCAGCAGCTGGTGCCCCGGGGGAGGCTACACCTTC.

This clonotype was recorded many times. V usage is TRBV6-5 and J usage is TRBJ1-2, with a tentative D call TRBD1 (6 bases). Germline CDR1 is MNHEY and CDR2 is SVGAGI. The CDR3 contains 13 residues. V lost 0 bases and J lost 10, with 12 bases in between. CDR3 sequence (DNA): TGTGCCAGCAGTTACTCGAGGGGGTACTTCTACACCTTC. This encodes CASSYSRGYFYTF.

The V gene is TRBV24-1, the J gene TRBJ2-3; D not certain. The CDR3 contains 14 residues. V was clipped by 2 bases and J by 2 bases, with 7 bases between them. Germline V gene data show CDR1 as KGHDR and CDR2 as SFDVKD. DNA for the CDR3: TGTGCCACCAGTGATTCCGGCTACACAGATACGCAGTATTTT. Its protein is CATSDSGYTDTQYF.

The chain carries TRBV28 and TRBJ2-7, with 7 bases that match TRBD1. The CDR3 totals 15 residues. CDR1 and CDR2 from the germline V gene are MDHEN and SYDVKM. V trimming: 6 bases; J trimming: 0 bases; junction bases outside the gene matches: 8. The CDR3 DNA reads as TGTGCCAGCAGGGCGACACGGGACAGCTCCTACGAGCAGTACGTC. It yields the protein CASRATRDSSYEQYV.

V gene TRBV27 combines with J gene TRBJ2-5, with unresolved D. CDR1 is MNHEY and CDR2 is SMNVEV in the germline V gene (reference sequence). This CDR3 is built from 17 residues. Trimming removed 0 bases from V and 4 bases from J, with 18 bases in between. CDR3 in DNA: TGTGCCAGCAGTTTATCAGGGTTTGGTAGGTTTGGAGAGACCCAGTACTTC. Translating it yields CASSLSGFGRFGETQYF.

The chain links TRBV2 to TRBJ2-7, with 7 bases lining up with TRBD1. This CDR3 comprises 13 residues. The junction had 10 bases not matched to a gene; V was cut back by 11 bases and J by 3 bases. The germline V gene has CDR1 SNHLY and CDR2 FYNNEI. The CDR3 sequence: CAGQGQNDYEQYF. CDR3 DNA: TGTGCCGGGCAGGGACAGAATGACTACGAGCAGTACTTC.

This clonotype has only a few counts. The chain joins TRBV6-5 to TRBJ2-7; D is perhaps TRBD2 (5 bases). Trimming pared 6 bases from V and 2 bases from J, leaving 14 bases between. This CDR3 has 14 amino acids. Germline CDR1 and CDR2: MNHEY and SVGAGI. The CDR3 region is CASSPRRATYEQYV. The DNA for the CDR3 is TGTGCCAGCAGCCCTCGGCGGGCCACCTACGAGCAGTACGTC.

The chain carries TRBV25-1 and TRBJ1-2; D gene unclear. This CDR3 spans 11 amino acids. CDR1 and CDR2 (germline): MGHDK, SYGVNS. V was pared by 4 bases and J by 8 bases, with 8 bases between. CDR3: CASSAPRGYTF. CDR3 sequence (DNA): TGTGCCAGCAGTGCCCCCAGGGGCTACACCTTC.

The rearrangement links TRBV4-3 to TRBJ1-6, with 9 bases identical to TRBD1. Trimming cost V 7 bases and J 7 bases; bases outside gene matches: 5. This CDR3 is built from 14 residues. CDR1 LGHNA and CDR2 YSLEER come from the germline V gene. The CDR3 sequence: CASKTDRGNSPLHF. CDR3 DNA sequence: TGCGCCAGCAAGACAGACAGGGGGAATTCACCCCTCCACTTT.

This clonotype was seen more than once but under ten times. The gene calls are TRBV5-1 and TRBJ2-1, with unresolved D. Germline CDR1 is SGHRS and CDR2 is YFSETQ. With 5 bases removed from V and 3 bases from J, the gap between germline ends came to 9 bases. There are 13 residues in the CDR3. The CDR3 region is CASRGWGYNEQFF. The CDR3 region has the DNA TGCGCCAGCAGGGGTTGGGGCTACAATGAGCAGTTCTTC.

The rearrangement links TRBV27 to TRBJ1-6; tentatively, D is TRBD1 (5 bases). Germline V gene sequence: CDR1 MNHEY, CDR2 SMNVEV (reference sequence). The length of the CDR3 is 14 residues. V was cut by 7 bases and J by 7 bases, with 14 bases left in between. The DNA for the CDR3 is TGTGCCAGCACCTCCGGTCGGGGGAATTCACCCCTCCACTTT. Translation: CASTSGRGNSPLHF.

The rearrangement uses TRBV6-6 and TRBJ1-6, with D maybe TRBD1 (6 bases). The CDR3 has 13 residues. V lost 5 bases and J 10 bases, leaving 12 bases between the germline ends. Germline lookup yields CDR1 MNHNY and CDR2 SVGAGI (reference sequence). As DNA, the CDR3 is TGTGCCAGCAGTCCAACAGGGTTATCACCCCTCCACTTT. Translated, it gives CASSPTGLSPLHF.

The CDR3 region has the DNA TGTGCCAGCAGACAGGCCAATCAGCCCCAGCATTTT. Translation gives CASRQANQPQHF. V is TRBV6-2 or TRBV6-3 and J is TRBJ1-5, with D perhaps matching TRBD1 (5 bases). The germline CDR1 and CDR2 sequences are MNHEY and SVGEGT. This CDR3 spans 12 amino acids. Trimming shortened V by 6 bases and J by 3 bases, and 6 bases separated the two germline ends.

There are a few counts of this clonotype. The chain couples TRBV28 to TRBJ1-3; D perhaps matches TRBD1 (6 bases). This CDR3 spans 16 amino acids. Germline loops: CDR1 MDHEN, CDR2 SYDVKM. The germline V and J ends were trimmed by 3 bases and 2 bases, with 14 bases remaining between them. CDR3 DNA: TGTGCCAGCAGTTTGGGGAGACAGGCTGCTGGAAACACCATATATTTT. The encoded protein is CASSLGRQAAGNTIYF.

This clonotype was recorded many times. This chain joins TRBV6-5 and TRBJ2-5, with 8 bases that match TRBD2. CDR3 length equals 15 residues. In germline, CDR1 is MNHEY, CDR2 SVGAGI. The junction had 9 bases not matched to a gene; V was cut back by 4 bases and J by 5 bases. CDR3: CASSWLERGMETQYF. CDR3 DNA: TGTGCCAGCAGTTGGCTAGAGCGGGGGATGGAGACCCAGTACTTC.

This chain joins TRBV20-1 and TRBJ1-5; TRBD1 aligns across 9 bases. The CDR3 length is 16 residues. In germline, CDR1 is DFQATT, CDR2 SNEGSKA (reference sequence). V trimming: 3 bases; J trimming: 7 bases; junction bases outside the gene matches: 13. This chain's CDR3 is CSASETGTGTRQPQHF. The CDR3 region has the DNA TGCAGTGCTAGTGAAACCGGGACAGGGACCAGACAGCCCCAGCATTTT.

The chain combines TRBV12-5 with TRBJ2-2, with D unresolved. The V end lost 7 bases, the J end lost 0 bases, and 9 bases lay between the germline ends. The germline CDR1 and CDR2 sequences are LGHNT and FRNRAP. CDR3 length equals 14 residues. CDR3 loop: CASAPFTNTGELFF. CDR3 DNA sequence: TGTGCTAGTGCCCCCTTCACGAACACCGGGGAGCTGTTTTTT.

V usage is TRBV10-2 and J usage is TRBJ1-1; D remains unclear. The CDR3 is made up of 11 amino acids. CDR1 is WSHSY, CDR2 SAAADI, per germline. Deletions cut 4 bases from V and 11 bases from J, with 11 bases between. The CDR3 protein is CASSALAGAFF. In DNA, the CDR3 is TGCGCCAGCAGTGCCCTGGCGGGGGCTTTCTTT.

The chain carries TRBV5-1 and TRBJ2-7; 12 nucleotides line up with TRBD1. The J segment lost 0 bases and the V segment lost 5 bases, leaving 3 bases of the junction unmatched. The CDR3 spans 15 residues. From germline, CDR1 is SGHRS and CDR2 YFSETQ. The CDR3 nucleotides read TGCGCCAGCAGAAGGGACAGGGGGCTCTCCTACGAGCAGTACTTC. It yields the protein CASRRDRGLSYEQYF.

V usage is TRBV7-8 and J usage is TRBJ1-6; the D gene is possibly TRBD1 (5 bases). Trimming stripped 0 bases from V and 6 bases from J, with 12 bases between. Per the germline V gene, CDR1 is SGHVS and CDR2 is FQNEAQ. CDR3 length: 16 amino acids. CDR3 nucleotide sequence: TGTGCCAGCAGCTTAGCGGGGGGTACGGGTAATTCACCCCTCCACTTT. It encodes CASSLAGGTGNSPLHF.

To note about this clonotype: It may be a read error: a sequence one base away is much more abundant. The rearrangement uses TRBV12-3 or TRBV12-4 and TRBJ1-3, with 8 bases that match TRBD1. The junction had 10 bases not matched to a gene; V was cut back by 7 bases and J by 2 bases. The CDR3 loop spans 16 amino acids. The DNA for the CDR3 is TGTGCCAGCAAGGACAGGGTGGTTTTCACTGGAAACACCATATATTTT. Amino acids: CASKDRVVFTGNTIYF.

The rearrangement joins TRBV6-1 to TRBJ1-2, with D possibly TRBD1 on 5 matching bases. The CDR3 consists of 11 residues. Trimming stripped 8 bases from V and 8 bases from J, with 12 bases between. From germline, CDR1 is MNHNS and CDR2 SASEGT. The chain's CDR3 is CASGTPGGYTF. CDR3 nucleotide sequence: TGTGCCAGCGGGACTCCGGGAGGCTACACCTTC.

This clonotype was picked up a small number of times. The V gene is TRBV7-3, the J gene TRBJ1-5; D is ambiguous. The CDR3 length is 15 residues. CDR1 and CDR2 (germline): SGHTA, FQGTGA. V was trimmed by 4 bases and J by 0 bases, leaving 10 bases between them. CDR3 nucleotides: TGTGCCAGCAGCTCCAGCGGAAATAGCAATCAGCCCCAGCATTTT. Amino acid sequence: CASSSSGNSNQPQHF.